This is a list of T cell receptor beta chains from one sample in a study of T cells in Graves' hyperthyroidism and ophthalmopathy. Each CDR3 protein gets one entry after TCRdb re-called the multiplex PCR reads with MiXCR. The sample includes about 300,000 distinct CDR3 sequences, about an eighth of them seen just once. The sequencing input was blood. Receptors originate from a woman between 25 and 40 years old with Graves' hyperthyroidism that later progressed to Graves' ophthalmopathy. Each CDR3 is given with its conserved first and last residue. A D gene is named only where the DNA matches it firmly. Where a row states a size, it is once, few, many or the class of an expanded clone; other rows omit it.

j_gene: TRBJ1-1; v_gene: TRBV12-3/TRBV12-4; len: 15; abundance: many; d_gene: .; CDR3aa: CASSEDGTLNTEAFF; CDR3nt: TGTGCCAGCAGCGAGGACGGGACGCTGAACACTGAAGCTTTCTTT
j_gene: TRBJ2-7; v_gene: TRBV20-1; len: 14; abundance: many; d_gene: .; CDR3aa: CSARDNVILYEQYF; CDR3nt: TGCAGTGCTAGAGATAATGTTATTCTCTACGAGCAGTACTTC
j_gene: TRBJ2-7; v_gene: TRBV19; len: 15; abundance: few; d_gene: TRBD2; CDR3aa: CASSRLAGGYYEQYF; CDR3nt: TGTGCCAGTAGTAGACTAGCGGGGGGATACTACGAGCAGTACTTC
j_gene: TRBJ2-7; v_gene: TRBV27; len: 17; abundance: many; d_gene: TRBD2; CDR3aa: CASSHLGLAGVSYEQYF; CDR3nt: TGTGCCAGCAGTCACCTGGGGCTAGCGGGAGTATCCTACGAGCAGTACTTC
j_gene: TRBJ2-1; v_gene: TRBV27; len: 16; abundance: many; d_gene: TRBD2; CDR3aa: CASSLFGLAGINEQFF; CDR3nt: TGTGCCAGCAGTTTATTTGGACTAGCGGGAATAAATGAGCAGTTCTTC
j_gene: TRBJ1-5; v_gene: TRBV6-1; len: 14; abundance: many; d_gene: .; CDR3aa: CATGGGDSNQPQHF; CDR3nt: TGTGCCACGGGGGGCGGGGATAGCAATCAGCCCCAGCATTTT
j_gene: TRBJ1-2; v_gene: TRBV12-3/TRBV12-4; len: 15; abundance: many; d_gene: TRBD1; CDR3aa: CASSFGQGYPYGYTF; CDR3nt: TGTGCCAGCAGTTTTGGACAGGGGTACCCCTATGGCTACACCTTC
j_gene: TRBJ2-3; v_gene: TRBV5-1; len: 15; abundance: many; d_gene: TRBD2; CDR3aa: CASSPPTSGTDTQYF; CDR3nt: TGCGCCAGCAGCCCGCCGACTAGCGGCACAGATACGCAGTATTTT
j_gene: TRBJ1-5; v_gene: TRBV6-9; len: 15; abundance: .; d_gene: .; CDR3aa: CASSYGQPYNQPQHF; CDR3nt: TGTGCCAGCAGTTATGGCCAGCCGTACAATCAGCCCCAGCATTTT
j_gene: TRBJ2-3; v_gene: TRBV7-9; len: 20; abundance: many; d_gene: .; CDR3aa: CASSNSSLYWGDLGTDTQYF; CDR3nt: TGTGCCAGCAGCAACTCATCATTATACTGGGGGGACCTTGGCACAGATACGCAGTATTTT
j_gene: TRBJ1-1; v_gene: TRBV28; len: 14; abundance: many; d_gene: .; CDR3aa: CASSPPSGNTEAFF; CDR3nt: TGTGCCAGCAGTCCACCCTCAGGGAACACTGAAGCTTTCTTT
j_gene: TRBJ2-1; v_gene: TRBV30; len: 16; abundance: once; d_gene: .; CDR3aa: CAWSGAAATSYNEQFF; CDR3nt: TGTGCCTGGAGCGGAGCGGCAGCTACATCCTACAATGAGCAGTTCTTC
j_gene: TRBJ2-1; v_gene: TRBV30; len: 14; abundance: few; d_gene: TRBD2; CDR3aa: CAWTSGTSYNEQFF; CDR3nt: TGTGCCTGGACTAGCGGAACCTCCTACAATGAGCAGTTCTTC
j_gene: TRBJ2-3; v_gene: TRBV6-6; len: 15; abundance: many; d_gene: TRBD2; CDR3aa: CASSYLGGSRITQYF; CDR3nt: TGTGCCAGCAGTTACCTGGGCGGGAGTAGGATAACGCAGTATTTT
j_gene: TRBJ2-1; v_gene: TRBV28; len: 16; abundance: many; d_gene: TRBD2; CDR3aa: CASSLFGTSGRNEQFF; CDR3nt: TGTGCCAGCAGTTTGTTCGGGACTAGCGGTCGCAATGAGCAGTTCTTC
j_gene: TRBJ2-4; v_gene: TRBV30; len: 13; abundance: many; d_gene: .; CDR3aa: CAWSEGTGNIQYF; CDR3nt: TGTGCCTGGAGTGAGGGAACTGGAAACATTCAGTACTTC
j_gene: TRBJ2-5; v_gene: TRBV6-1; len: 14; abundance: many; d_gene: TRBD1; CDR3aa: CASSDPTGLETQYF; CDR3nt: TGTGCCAGCAGTGATCCGACAGGGTTGGAGACCCAGTACTTC
j_gene: TRBJ2-1; v_gene: TRBV24-1; len: 14; abundance: many; d_gene: .; CDR3aa: CATSVQGPYNEQFF; CDR3nt: TGTGCCACCAGTGTTCAGGGACCCTACAATGAGCAGTTCTTC
j_gene: TRBJ2-7; v_gene: TRBV19; len: 16; abundance: many; d_gene: .; CDR3aa: CASSRLARGFDYEQYF; CDR3nt: TGTGCCAGTAGTAGACTCGCGAGAGGCTTCGACTACGAGCAGTACTTC
j_gene: TRBJ2-7; v_gene: TRBV6-2/TRBV6-3; len: 13; abundance: many; d_gene: .; CDR3aa: CASSPLNSYEQYF; CDR3nt: TGTGCCAGCAGTCCGCTTAACTCCTACGAGCAGTACTTC
j_gene: TRBJ2-2; v_gene: TRBV18; len: 13; abundance: many; d_gene: .; CDR3aa: CASSPPEVGELFF; CDR3nt: TGTGCCAGCTCACCACCGGAGGTCGGGGAGCTGTTTTTT
j_gene: TRBJ2-7; v_gene: TRBV6-1; len: 15; abundance: .; d_gene: .; CDR3aa: CASSDWGTPPYEQYF; CDR3nt: TGTGCCAGCAGTGATTGGGGGACTCCTCCCTACGAGCAGTACTTC
j_gene: TRBJ2-6; v_gene: TRBV19; len: 16; abundance: .; d_gene: .; CDR3aa: CASSSGPLSGANVLTF; CDR3nt: TGTGCCAGTAGTAGTGGACCCCTCTCTGGGGCCAACGTCCTGACTTTC
j_gene: TRBJ2-7; v_gene: TRBV7-8; len: 17; abundance: many; d_gene: TRBD2; CDR3aa: CASASDLTSGTPYEQYF; CDR3nt: TGTGCCAGCGCGTCCGATCTAACTAGCGGGACACCCTACGAGCAGTACTTC
j_gene: TRBJ2-6; v_gene: TRBV16; len: 18; abundance: many; d_gene: .; CDR3aa: CASSRRQAWPSGANVLTF; CDR3nt: TGTGCCAGTTCGAGACGCCAGGCCTGGCCTTCTGGGGCCAACGTCCTGACTTTC
j_gene: TRBJ2-3; v_gene: TRBV12-3/TRBV12-4; len: 14; abundance: many; d_gene: .; CDR3aa: CASSFLGDTDTQYF; CDR3nt: TGTGCCAGCAGTTTTTTGGGAGACACAGATACGCAGTATTTT
j_gene: TRBJ2-5; v_gene: TRBV28; len: 15; abundance: many; d_gene: .; CDR3aa: CASSPDRIIQETQYF; CDR3nt: TGTGCCAGCAGCCCCGACCGAATCATTCAAGAGACCCAGTACTTC
j_gene: TRBJ2-1; v_gene: TRBV27; len: 16; abundance: .; d_gene: TRBD2; CDR3aa: CASRKIGLAGVDEQFF; CDR3nt: TGTGCCAGCCGAAAGATAGGACTAGCGGGAGTCGATGAGCAGTTCTTC
j_gene: TRBJ2-1; v_gene: TRBV20-1; len: 16; abundance: many; d_gene: TRBD1; CDR3aa: CSARSRTGGDNNEQFF; CDR3nt: TGCAGTGCTAGATCCAGGACAGGGGGCGACAACAATGAGCAGTTCTTC
j_gene: TRBJ2-2; v_gene: TRBV2; len: 14; abundance: many; d_gene: .; CDR3aa: CASSEMRATGELFF; CDR3nt: TGTGCCAGCAGTGAGATGAGGGCCACCGGGGAGCTGTTTTTT
j_gene: TRBJ1-2; v_gene: TRBV28; len: 15; abundance: many; d_gene: TRBD1; CDR3aa: CASSRQTGGGYGYTF; CDR3nt: TGTGCCAGCAGCCGCCAGACAGGGGGTGGCTATGGCTACACCTTC
j_gene: TRBJ1-2; v_gene: TRBV6-1; len: 12; abundance: .; d_gene: .; CDR3aa: CAISDGPYGYTF; CDR3nt: TGTGCCATTTCGGACGGACCCTATGGCTACACCTTC
j_gene: TRBJ2-5; v_gene: TRBV29-1; len: 13; abundance: many; d_gene: .; CDR3aa: CSVESWAQETQYF; CDR3nt: TGCAGCGTTGAATCGTGGGCCCAAGAGACCCAGTACTTC
j_gene: TRBJ2-2; v_gene: TRBV19; len: 14; abundance: few; d_gene: .; CDR3aa: CASTATGNTGELFF; CDR3nt: TGTGCCAGTACCGCGACAGGGAACACCGGGGAGCTGTTTTTT
j_gene: TRBJ1-1; v_gene: TRBV7-2; len: 17; abundance: .; d_gene: .; CDR3aa: CASSLTAVKGRDTEAFF; CDR3nt: TGTGCCAGCAGCTTAACGGCTGTGAAGGGTAGAGACACTGAAGCTTTCTTT
j_gene: TRBJ2-1; v_gene: TRBV27; len: 14; abundance: few; d_gene: .; CDR3aa: CASSFAGTHNEQFF; CDR3nt: TGTGCCAGCAGTTTCGCCGGGACCCACAATGAGCAGTTCTTC
j_gene: TRBJ2-3; v_gene: TRBV5-6; len: 16; abundance: .; d_gene: TRBD1; CDR3aa: CASSTDRGPSTDTQYF; CDR3nt: TGTGCCAGCAGCACAGACAGGGGACCTAGCACAGATACGCAGTATTTT
j_gene: TRBJ2-5; v_gene: TRBV13; len: 17; abundance: few; d_gene: TRBD2; CDR3aa: CASIQRGLAGAEETQYF; CDR3nt: TGTGCCAGCATCCAAAGGGGACTAGCGGGAGCGGAGGAGACCCAGTACTTC
j_gene: TRBJ2-1; v_gene: TRBV11-2; len: 19; abundance: many; d_gene: TRBD2; CDR3aa: CASSYGREGNLGIYNEQFF; CDR3nt: TGTGCCAGCAGCTACGGGCGGGAGGGTAACTTAGGGATATACAATGAGCAGTTCTTC
j_gene: TRBJ1-1; v_gene: TRBV28; len: 15; abundance: .; d_gene: .; CDR3aa: CASWEVTLGSTEAFF; CDR3nt: TGTGCCAGCTGGGAGGTGACCCTCGGTAGCACTGAAGCTTTCTTT
j_gene: TRBJ2-3; v_gene: TRBV9; len: 15; abundance: .; d_gene: .; CDR3aa: CASSQSGLSTDTQYF; CDR3nt: TGTGCCAGCAGCCAGAGCGGGCTGAGCACAGATACGCAGTATTTT
j_gene: TRBJ1-1; v_gene: TRBV9; len: 13; abundance: few; d_gene: .; CDR3aa: CASSVGGYTEAFF; CDR3nt: TGTGCCAGCAGCGTAGGAGGGTACACTGAAGCTTTCTTT
j_gene: TRBJ1-3; v_gene: TRBV6-1; len: 14; abundance: .; d_gene: .; CDR3aa: CASSESYSGNTIYF; CDR3nt: TGTGCCAGCAGTGAATCCTACTCTGGAAACACCATATATTTT
j_gene: TRBJ2-2; v_gene: TRBV28; len: 13; abundance: .; d_gene: .; CDR3aa: CASSPLGAGELFF; CDR3nt: TGTGCCAGCAGTCCCCTTGGTGCCGGGGAGCTGTTTTTT
j_gene: TRBJ2-7; v_gene: TRBV20-1; len: 16; abundance: many; d_gene: TRBD2; CDR3aa: CSALSLAGESSYEQYF; CDR3nt: TGCAGCGCCCTTTCCCTAGCGGGAGAGAGCTCCTACGAGCAGTACTTC
j_gene: TRBJ1-1; v_gene: TRBV30; len: 14; abundance: many; d_gene: .; CDR3aa: CAWSGWGMDTEAFF; CDR3nt: TGTGCCTGGAGTGGCTGGGGAATGGACACTGAAGCTTTCTTT
j_gene: TRBJ2-3; v_gene: TRBV7-2; len: 14; abundance: many; d_gene: .; CDR3aa: CASSLEGSTDTQYF; CDR3nt: TGTGCCAGCAGCTTGGAGGGCAGCACAGATACGCAGTATTTT
j_gene: TRBJ2-3; v_gene: TRBV20-1; len: 17; abundance: .; d_gene: TRBD2; CDR3aa: CSARDFRTSGFTDTQYF; CDR3nt: TGCAGTGCTAGAGATTTTAGGACTAGCGGGTTCACAGATACGCAGTATTTT
j_gene: TRBJ2-7; v_gene: TRBV6-5; len: 14; abundance: many; d_gene: .; CDR3aa: CASSYTGSRDEQYF; CDR3nt: TGTGCCAGCAGTTACACAGGGAGTCGTGACGAGCAGTACTTC
j_gene: TRBJ2-7; v_gene: TRBV5-5; len: 15; abundance: .; d_gene: .; CDR3aa: CASSLHTTRVREQYF; CDR3nt: TGTGCCAGCAGCTTGCATACGACTAGAGTTAGGGAGCAGTACTTC
j_gene: TRBJ2-2; v_gene: TRBV18; len: 16; abundance: .; d_gene: TRBD2; CDR3aa: CASSPLLAGNTGELFF; CDR3nt: TGTGCCAGCTCACCACTCCTAGCGGGTAACACCGGGGAGCTGTTTTTT
j_gene: TRBJ2-7; v_gene: TRBV2; len: 13; abundance: .; d_gene: .; CDR3aa: CASSAWGTDEQYF; CDR3nt: TGTGCCAGCAGTGCCTGGGGCACGGACGAGCAGTACTTC
j_gene: TRBJ1-1; v_gene: TRBV13; len: 14; abundance: .; d_gene: .; CDR3aa: CASSPTWTNTEAFF; CDR3nt: TGTGCCAGCAGCCCTACTTGGACGAACACTGAAGCTTTCTTT
j_gene: TRBJ2-3; v_gene: TRBV11-2; len: 13; abundance: many; d_gene: .; CDR3aa: CASSETSHGTQYF; CDR3nt: TGTGCCAGCAGCGAGACTAGTCATGGTACGCAGTATTTT
j_gene: TRBJ1-1; v_gene: TRBV13; len: 15; abundance: many; d_gene: .; CDR3aa: CASSLQGDMNTEAFF; CDR3nt: TGTGCCAGCAGCTTGCAAGGGGACATGAACACTGAAGCTTTCTTT
j_gene: TRBJ2-7; v_gene: TRBV20-1; len: 17; abundance: .; d_gene: .; CDR3aa: CSAAQGPGGEGGYEQYF; CDR3nt: TGCAGTGCTGCACAGGGCCCCGGGGGCGAGGGTGGCTACGAGCAGTACTTC
j_gene: TRBJ1-3; v_gene: TRBV5-6; len: 14; abundance: many; d_gene: .; CDR3aa: CASSLVEGGNTIYF; CDR3nt: TGTGCCAGCAGCTTGGTGGAGGGCGGAAACACCATATATTTT